This passage covers 8 T cell receptor beta chains from one sample sequenced in a study of cytomegalovirus exposure and HLA in healthy donors. Researchers ran the PCR with 60 Vbeta and 13 Jbeta primers. Profiling relied on immunoSEQ multiplex PCR, and the TCRdb table lists in-frame clones only, not all of them. The sample shows 250,000 to 300,000 clones, almost 85% of them seen only once. The sample was PBMCs. The receptors were sampled from a woman between 40 and 55 years old in good health and CMV-seropositive.

The genes are TRBV27 and TRBJ2-1; TRBD2 agrees at 10 bases. Germline CDR1 reads MNHEY; CDR2 reads SMNVEV (reference sequence). The length of the CDR3 is 20 residues. V was clipped by 7 bases and J by 5 bases; unmatched bases: 23. Here the CDR3 reads CASTPLAGVFLSGLNNEQFF. CDR3 bases: TGTGCCAGCACCCCCCTAGCGGGAGTTTTTCTAAGTGGGCTGAACAATGAGCAGTTCTTC.

J is TRBJ1-1 and V is TRBV5-1; possible D gene TRBD1, 6 bases. The CDR3 consists of 14 residues. Trimming shortened V by 2 bases and J by 9 bases, and 17 bases separated the two germline ends. From germline, CDR1 is SGHRS and CDR2 YFSETQ. Here the CDR3 DNA reads TGCGCCAGCAGCTTCGATTCACAGGGAGGGAAAGCTTTCTTT. As protein: CASSFDSQGGKAFF.

In its sample, this clone was seen once. The chain recombines TRBV25-1 with TRBJ1-1, with 7 bases identical to TRBD1. Trimming took 4 bases from V and 5 from J; bases not matched to a gene: 13. Germline V CDR1 and CDR2: MGHDK, SYGVNS. There are 16 residues in the CDR3. CDR3 region: CASSVHDRVGGTEAFF. The CDR3 nucleotides are TGTGCCAGCAGTGTCCATGACAGGGTAGGAGGGACTGAAGCTTTCTTT.

The chain combines TRBV7-8 with TRBJ2-7, with D tentatively TRBD1 (5 bases). The CDR3 covers 17 residues. Germline CDR1 and CDR2: SGHVS and FQNEAQ. The V end lost 3 bases, the J end lost 1 base, and 19 bases lay between the germline ends. CDR3 in DNA: TGTGCCAGCAGCTTTCAGGGCAGGATGAGTGATTCCTACGAGCAGTACTTC. Amino acid sequence: CASSFQGRMSDSYEQYF.

J is TRBJ2-5 and V is TRBV19; the match to TRBD2 covers 12 bases. Trimming removed 8 bases from V and 4 bases from J; junction bases left unmatched: 2. Germline V gene sequence: CDR1 LNHDA, CDR2 SQIVND (reference sequence). The CDR3 covers 13 residues. CDR3 nucleotide sequence: TGTGCCAGTGCGGGACTAGCGGGAGAGACCCAGTACTTC. Its translation is CASAGLAGETQYF.

A remark on this clone: This specimen includes other DNA sequences encoding the same CDR3. The chain is built from TRBV5-1 and TRBJ2-3; D uncertain. This CDR3 has 11 residues. The germline V gene has CDR1 SGHRS and CDR2 YFSETQ. The germline V and J ends were trimmed by 4 bases and 3 bases, with 3 bases remaining between them. In DNA, the CDR3 is TGCGCCAGCAGCCTTACAGATACGCAGTATTTT. Its translation: CASSLTDTQYF.

The CDR3 is CATRLQINQPQHF. In nucleotides, the CDR3 is TGTGCCACCCGCCTTCAGATCAATCAGCCCCAGCATTTT. The chain recombines TRBV28 with TRBJ1-5; the D is unclear. The CDR3 runs 13 residues. The germline V and J ends were trimmed by 10 bases and 3 bases, with 13 bases remaining between them. Germline values: CDR1 MDHEN, CDR2 SYDVKM.

The chain carries TRBV4-2 and TRBJ2-3; perhaps TRBD2 as D (5 bases). CDR1 is LGHNA, CDR2 YNFKEQ, per germline. There are 15 residues in the CDR3. Trimming took off 0 bases at V and 1 base at J, with 8 bases between the two ends. The CDR3 DNA sequence: TGTGCCAGCAGCCAAGATGTAGCGCGCACAGATACGCAGTATTTT. Its translation is CASSQDVARTDTQYF.